A single sample is the source of the 3 T cell receptor beta chains below, sequenced in a study of blood T cell repertoires in COVID-19. Produced via immunoSEQ multiplex PCR; TCRdb's table is partial and in-frame only. The repertoire holds a few hundred thousand clones, approximately 83% seen once, with 1.9% in the top ten. The material sequenced was PBMCs or T cells enriched from blood (not recorded which). These receptors came from a woman aged 50 to 60 who had recovered from COVID-19.

V and J are TRBV19 and TRBJ2-5; D uncertain. Trimming left V 5 bases short and J 2 bases short, with 15 bases between. Looked up from germline, CDR1 is LNHDA and CDR2 is SQIVND (reference sequence). The CDR3 runs 15 residues. This chain's CDR3 is CASSVRAWQQETQYF. The CDR3 coding sequence is TGTGCCAGTAGTGTCCGTGCTTGGCAGCAAGAGACCCAGTACTTC.

V and J are TRBV2 and TRBJ1-2, with D unresolved. The CDR3 runs to 14 residues. Germline V lookup: CDR1 SNHLY, CDR2 FYNNEI. The V end lost 3 bases, the J end lost 3 bases, and 11 bases lay between the germline ends. The CDR3 spells CASSDGRWDYGYTF. The CDR3 region has the DNA TGTGCCAGCAGTGATGGGAGGTGGGACTATGGCTACACCTTC.

This clone was detected once. The V call is TRBV29-1, the J call TRBJ2-7; 15 bases agree with TRBD2. In germline, CDR1 is SQVTM, CDR2 ANQGSEA. This CDR3 is built from 13 residues. V was pared by 4 bases and J by 7 bases, with 2 bases of the junction left unmatched. The CDR3 coding sequence is TGCAGCGTTGGAGGGACTAGCGGGAGGGAGCAGTACTTC. Protein: CSVGGTSGREQYF.